This TCR beta chain was profiled in a study of OX40 agonist ivuxolimab in advanced cancers. Across the study: Ivuxolimab, an antibody acting as an agonist of OX40 (CD134), was used to treat patients. Earlier anti-PD-1, anti-PD-L1 or anti-CTLA-4 therapy was permitted; about 39% had received some. Study results and caveats: Relative to CD4+ cells, CD8+ T cells on average had more expanded clones.

Method: immunoSEQ multiplex PCR; TCRdb's copy keeps in-frame clones and lacks some. The sample consists of just under 100,000 clones, 94% of them appearing once. CDR3 length: 13 residues. Trimming pared 10 bases from V and 8 bases from J, leaving 20 bases between. Per the germline V gene, CDR1 is MNHEY and CDR2 is SMNVEV (reference sequence). About this clone itself: Its antigen is undetermined.

The chain has TRBV27 and TRBJ1-2, with a tentative D call TRBD1 (6 bases). Specimen: CD4+ or CD8+ T cells sorted from blood, collected in a trial of the OX40 agonist ivuxolimab. The clonotype comes from an adult with an advanced solid tumor such as melanoma, head and neck, liver or kidney cancer. CDR3 in amino acids: CATSDSDRRGYTF. Here the CDR3 DNA reads TGTGCCACTTCGGACAGTGACAGGCGGGGCTACACCTTC.